This TCR beta chain is from a study of PD-1 blockade in classical Hodgkin lymphoma. Broader study findings: Healthy donors reportedly exceeded newly diagnosed patients in baseline TCR diversity. Patients with a complete response exhibited baseline diversity comparable to newly diagnosed patients. Nivolumab initiated under 1 year post-ASCT led to patient exclusion.

On this clone: What it recognizes is unknown.

Profiled with immunoSEQ multiplex PCR; TCRdb holds only in-frame clones, not every one. Of 40,000 to 45,000 clones in the sample, roughly 70% were seen once. Germline lookup yields CDR1 SEHNR and CDR2 FQNEAQ (reference sequence). The ends were cut back, 5 bases at V and 6 bases at J, with 22 bases in the middle. The CDR3 extends over 17 amino acids. Each and every patient relapsed after autologous stem cell transplantation, and patients got differing brentuximab vedotin exposure. Patients reached a best response of complete response, partial response or progressive disease. The material was peripheral blood mononuclear cells (PBMCs), obtained at baseline. The TCR was taken from a human donor with classical Hodgkin lymphoma. This chain uses TRBV7-9 with TRBJ1-4; perhaps TRBD1 as D (6 bases). CDR3 nucleotides: TGTGCCAGCAGCCAGGGACATGCGCCGGACGATTATGAAAAACTGTTTTTT. Its protein product is CASSQGHAPDDYEKLFF.